A selection of T cell receptor beta chains follows, all from one sample in a study of cytomegalovirus exposure and HLA in healthy donors. Clones were read by immunoSEQ multiplex PCR, and TCRdb kept only the in-frame ones, dropping some. The repertoire holds some 130,000 clones, 79% seen once, with around 6.3% in the top ten. Sequencing input: PBMCs. These receptors were obtained from a man aged 35-49 years in good health and CMV-seropositive. Both conserved end residues are trimmed from each CDR3. Fields, in order: CDR3 protein, V gene.

CDR3: ASSQSFRDNEQF; V: TRBV6-5
CDR3: ASSLQGAGNQPQH; V: TRBV7-9
CDR3: ASSVAQGHDGNTIY; V: TRBV9
CDR3: ASSEARGRVQPQH; V: TRBV2
CDR3: ASSGEDEQY; V: TRBV2
CDR3: ATSRDPRGYEQY; V: TRBV15
CDR3: ASSQVDGANSPLH; V: TRBV4-1
CDR3: AWSERIQETQY; V: TRBV30
CDR3: ASSYLGRGSTDTQY; V: TRBV5-1
CDR3: ASGAGTYEQY; V: TRBV10-2
CDR3: ASRLGGTPGEQF; V: TRBV10-2